These 29 T cell receptor beta chains were all obtained from the same sample, sequenced in a study of T cell changes during pregnancy in multiple sclerosis. TCRdb's copy holds only in-frame clones and misses some; the assay was immunoSEQ multiplex PCR. The top ten clones hold roughly 5% of a sample with approximately 40,000 clones, roughly 90% of them seen once. This material consisted of CD8+ T cells from peripheral blood mononuclear cells, taken in the third trimester of pregnancy. These receptors came from a female donor with multiple sclerosis, enrolled in a pregnancy study.

The V gene is TRBV7-9, the J gene TRBJ2-2; 10 bases line up with TRBD1. The germline V gene encodes CDR1 SEHNR and CDR2 FQNEAQ (reference sequence). The CDR3 length is 16 residues. V lost 6 bases to trimming and J lost 3 bases; unmatched junction nucleotides: 7. CDR3 amino acids: CASSSRQGADTGELFF. In DNA, the CDR3 is TGTGCCAGCAGTTCCCGACAGGGGGCCGACACCGGGGAGCTGTTTTTT.

The chain links TRBV6-1 to TRBJ2-6; 12 bases match TRBD1. The germline V gene encodes CDR1 MNHNS and CDR2 SASEGT. The CDR3 covers 15 residues. Unmatched junction bases numbered 3, after V lost 10 bases and J lost 2 bases. The CDR3 region has the DNA TGTGCCACGGGACAGGGGGCTACTGGGGCCAACGTCCTGACTTTC. Translated, it gives CATGQGATGANVLTF.

V and J are TRBV15 and TRBJ2-1; a weak D match, TRBD2 (6 bases). The germline CDR1 and CDR2 sequences are LNHNV and YYDKDF (reference sequence). The CDR3 spans 16 residues. V shed 0 bases and J shed 4 bases, with 13 bases lying between them. The CDR3 reads CATSRDYRESYNEQFF. DNA for the CDR3: TGTGCCACCAGCAGAGATTACCGGGAGAGTTACAATGAGCAGTTCTTC.

This chain uses TRBV5-5 with TRBJ2-5, with 16 bases aligning to TRBD2. This CDR3 is built from 16 residues. The J segment lost 5 bases and the V segment lost 4 bases, leaving 5 bases of the junction unmatched. Germline CDR1 and CDR2: SGHKS and YYEKEE (reference sequence). The CDR3 nucleotides are TGTGCCAGCAGCCCGGGACTAGCGGGAGGGCGGGAGACCCAGTACTTC. Translation: CASSPGLAGGRETQYF.

The V gene is TRBV6-1, the J gene TRBJ2-1, with a weak D call TRBD1 (6 bases). Germline V gene sequence: CDR1 MNHNS, CDR2 SASEGT. There are 15 residues in the CDR3. The ends were cut back, 3 bases at V and 3 bases at J, with 12 bases in the middle. The CDR3 sequence is CASSDSSGHYNEQFF. CDR3 in DNA: TGTGCCAGCAGTGATTCCTCGGGACACTACAATGAGCAGTTCTTC.

This sequence joins TRBV7-9 and TRBJ2-7; 8 bases map to TRBD1. The CDR3 has 14 amino acids. Germline CDR1 SEHNR, CDR2 FQNEAQ (reference sequence). With 5 bases clipped from V and 2 bases from J, the junction kept 5 bases outside the gene matches. CDR3 in DNA: TGTGCCAGCAGCACCAGGGGGCGACCCTACGAGCAGTACTTC. Residues: CASSTRGRPYEQYF. Together with reference TRBV7-9 and TRBJ2-7, the CDR3 gives the full variable domain: DTGVSQNPRHKITKRGQNVTFRCDPISEHNRLYWYRQTLGQGPEFLTYFQNEAQLEKSRLLSDRFSAERPKGSFSTLEIQRTEQGDSAMYLCASSTRGRPYEQYFGPGTRLTVT.

This chain connects TRBV6-5 to TRBJ2-7; a weak D match, TRBD1 (6 bases). V dropped 0 bases and J dropped 3 bases, with 9 bases sitting between them. The CDR3 sequence is 14 residues long. Germline CDR1 MNHEY, CDR2 SVGAGI. The CDR3 protein is CASSYSTDSYEQYF. CDR3 nucleotides: TGTGCCAGCAGTTACTCCACGGACAGCTACGAGCAGTACTTC.

This sequence joins TRBV4-3 and TRBJ2-2, with 9 bases matching TRBD2. With V trimmed by 4 bases and J by 3 bases, 6 bases remained unmatched. This CDR3 region has 16 residues. Germline values: CDR1 LGHNA, CDR2 YSLEER. CDR3 amino acids: CASSPGIAGDTGELFF. The DNA for the CDR3 is TGCGCCAGCAGCCCCGGGATAGCGGGAGACACCGGGGAGCTGTTTTTT.

The chain is built from TRBV6-1 and TRBJ1-4, with TRBD1 matching over 7 bases. The CDR3 is 21 amino acids. The germline V gene has CDR1 MNHNS and CDR2 SASEGT. The junction had 23 bases not matched to a gene; V was cut back by 2 bases and J by 5 bases. CDR3 coding DNA: TGTGCCAGCAGTGAAAAGATAGATGGGACAGCTTTCTTCGCTGAAAATGAAAAACTGTTTTTT. Amino acid sequence: CASSEKIDGTAFFAENEKLFF.

The sample holds a few counts of this clone. J is TRBJ2-7 and V is TRBV30, with a tentative D call TRBD2 (6 bases). V was cut by 4 bases and J by 8 bases, with 15 bases left in between. Germline loops: CDR1 GTSNPN, CDR2 SVGIG (reference sequence). The CDR3 runs 12 residues. CDR3 bases: TGTGCCTGGATGAACGGGAGACTTCAGCAGTACTTC. Its protein product is CAWMNGRLQQYF.

The chain has TRBV7-9 and TRBJ2-1; TRBD2 is a possible D gene (6 bases). Looked up from germline, CDR1 is SEHNR and CDR2 is FQNEAQ (reference sequence). This CDR3 contains 14 residues. Trimming pared 5 bases from V and 4 bases from J, leaving 12 bases between. The CDR3 region has the DNA TGTGCCAGCAGCATAGTCGGAGGGTACAATGAGCAGTTCTTC. Protein sequence: CASSIVGGYNEQFF.

The chain uses TRBV5-4 and TRBJ2-2, with D perhaps TRBD1 (6 bases). This CDR3 contains 14 residues. Trimming left V 3 bases short and J 3 bases short, with 9 bases between. The germline V gene encodes CDR1 SGHNT and CDR2 YYREEE (reference sequence). The CDR3 is CASSSTGYTGELFF. The CDR3 region has the DNA TGTGCCAGCAGCTCGACAGGATACACCGGGGAGCTGTTTTTT.

This clone came up a few times. This chain uses TRBV9 with TRBJ1-3; D is unresolved. V was trimmed by 5 bases and J by 1 base, leaving 10 bases between them. The CDR3 extends over 14 amino acids. Germline V gene sequence: CDR1 SGDLS, CDR2 YYNGEE. DNA for the CDR3: TGTGCCAGCAGAACGGGGTCATCTGGAAACACCATATATTTT. It codes for CASRTGSSGNTIYF.

This chain's CDR3 is CASSSGTGARTEAFF. The CDR3 DNA follows: TGTGCCAGCAGCTCCGGGACAGGGGCTAGGACTGAAGCTTTCTTT. V usage is TRBV7-9 and J usage is TRBJ1-1; the match to TRBD1 covers 10 bases. This CDR3 has 15 residues. Trimming at V came to 4 bases and at J to 5 bases, leaving 7 bases not matched to a gene. The germline CDR1 and CDR2 sequences are SEHNR and FQNEAQ (reference sequence).

The chain combines TRBV27 with TRBJ2-2; 8 bases map to TRBD2. Germline CDR1 and CDR2: MNHEY and SMNVEV (reference sequence). There are 18 residues in the CDR3. After removal of 3 bases from V and 7 bases from J, the junction contained 16 bases not matched to a gene. CDR3 coding DNA: TGTGCCAGCAGTTTTATACCCCCGCGGGAGGTCAGAGACGGGGAGCTGTTTTTT. Its translation is CASSFIPPREVRDGELFF.

The chain joins TRBV28 to TRBJ2-1, with TRBD2 as a possible D gene (6 bases). CDR3 size: 19 residues. Germline V gene sequence: CDR1 MDHEN, CDR2 SYDVKM. The germline V and J ends were trimmed by 6 bases and 2 bases, with 26 bases remaining between them. CDR3 DNA: TGTGCCAGCAGAACCGACCCGACTATGTCGGGAGCGACCTACAATGAGCAGTTCTTC. Translated, it gives CASRTDPTMSGATYNEQFF.

This clone came up a few times. V usage is TRBV6-1 and J usage is TRBJ1-3; TRBD1 aligns across 9 bases. In germline, CDR1 is MNHNS, CDR2 SASEGT. The CDR3 is made up of 15 amino acids. V gave up 2 bases and J gave up 4 bases; unmatched junction bases: 3. Here the CDR3 DNA reads TGTGCCAGCAGTGAAAGGACAGGGGAAGGAAACACCATATATTTT. Translated, it gives CASSERTGEGNTIYF.

The V gene is TRBV28, the J gene TRBJ2-1; 8 bases are shared with TRBD2. The CDR3 is 17 residues long. J was trimmed by 6 bases and V by 4 bases; bases with no gene match: 14. Germline CDR1 MDHEN, CDR2 SYDVKM. CDR3 nucleotides: TGTGCCAGCAGTTCCTTATCGGGACTAGATGTACCCAATGAGCAGTTCTTC. Amino acid sequence: CASSSLSGLDVPNEQFF.

This clone was counted once. The chain links TRBV29-1 to TRBJ2-1, with D tentatively TRBD2 (5 bases). Per the germline V gene, CDR1 is SQVTM and CDR2 is ANQGSEA. V lost 7 bases to trimming and J lost 6 bases, with 16 bases between them. The CDR3 length is 13 residues. CDR3 residues: CSGRSGLSNEQFF. The CDR3 DNA is TGCAGCGGACGATCCGGACTTTCCAATGAGCAGTTCTTC.

The table lists this clone with a count of one. This chain uses TRBV4-3 with TRBJ2-7; D is perhaps TRBD1 (6 bases). V was cut by 0 bases and J by 2 bases, with 8 bases left in between. CDR3 length equals 14 residues. Germline values: CDR1 LGHNA, CDR2 YSLEER. The chain's CDR3 is CASSQEQGTYEQYF. The CDR3 DNA is TGCGCCAGCAGCCAAGAACAGGGCACCTACGAGCAGTACTTC.

J is TRBJ2-4 and V is TRBV25-1, with 13 bases that match TRBD2. CDR1 MGHDK and CDR2 SYGVNS come from the germline V gene. This CDR3 is 17 amino acids long. The trim removed 1 base at V and 14 bases at J, leaving 14 bases unmatched. CDR3 sequence (DNA): TGTGCCAGCAGTGAATGCAGTACTGGGACTAGCGGGATTTTAGAGTACTTC. Translation: CASSECSTGTSGILEYF. Combining the CDR3 with reference TRBV25-1 and TRBJ2-4 gives the whole variable domain EADIYQTPRYLVIGTGKKITLECSQTMGHDKMYWYQQDPGMELHLIHYSYGVNSTEKGDLSSESTVSRIRTEHFPLTLESARPSHTSQYLCASSECSTGTSGILEYFGAGTRLSVL.

The chain combines TRBV2 with TRBJ2-5; the match to TRBD2 covers 11 bases. This CDR3 has 15 amino acids. The ends lost 4 bases at V and 2 bases at J; junction bases unmatched: 3. Germline values: CDR1 SNHLY, CDR2 FYNNEI. The CDR3 is CASSAGLAAQETQYF. CDR3 DNA: TGTGCCAGCAGTGCGGGACTAGCGGCTCAAGAGACCCAGTACTTC.

This sequence joins TRBV9 and TRBJ2-7, with D possibly matching TRBD1 (6 bases). Germline V gene data show CDR1 as SGDLS and CDR2 as YYNGEE. Trimming cost V 3 bases and J 7 bases, with 11 bases left between them. The CDR3 runs to 12 residues. CDR3 sequence (DNA): TGTGCCAGCAGCGCAGGGGAAGGTGAGCAGTACTTC. This gives the protein CASSAGEGEQYF.

The chain combines TRBV27 with TRBJ2-3, with D uncertain. V gave up 4 bases and J gave up 2 bases, with 7 bases separating them. Germline CDR1 reads MNHEY; CDR2 reads SMNVEV (reference sequence). The CDR3 is 13 residues long. The DNA for the CDR3 is TGTGCCAGCAGTTCCTTCTTCACAGATACGCAGTATTTT. Translating it yields CASSSFFTDTQYF.

This chain connects TRBV7-9 to TRBJ2-1; 8 bases line up with TRBD2. Germline CDR1 is SEHNR and CDR2 is FQNEAQ (reference sequence). V was pared by 3 bases and J by 14 bases, with 9 bases of the junction left unmatched. This CDR3 region has 13 residues. CDR3 bases: TGTGCCAGCAGCTTGGACGAGGGACTAGATGAGTTCTTC. As protein: CASSLDEGLDEFF. The full variable domain, in which reference TRBV7-9 and TRBJ2-1 provide the parts outside the CDR3, is DTGVSQNPRHKITKRGQNVTFRCDPISEHNRLYWYRQTLGQGPEFLTYFQNEAQLEKSRLLSDRFSAERPKGSFSTLEIQRTEQGDSAMYLCASSLDEGLDEFFGPGTRLTVL.

The chain recombines TRBV9 with TRBJ2-1; 9 nucleotides agree with TRBD2. With V trimmed by 2 bases and J by 5 bases, 5 bases remained unmatched. The CDR3 is made up of 15 amino acids. Germline V lookup: CDR1 SGDLS, CDR2 YYNGEE. CDR3: CASSVSGRSDNEQFF. The CDR3 coding sequence is TGTGCCAGCAGCGTTAGCGGGAGATCGGACAATGAGCAGTTCTTC.

The V call is TRBV4-2, the J call TRBJ1-3; the D is unclear. Germline V CDR1 and CDR2: LGHNA, YNFKEQ. The CDR3 spans 17 residues. V was cut by 2 bases and J by 0 bases, with 14 bases left in between. The CDR3 sequence: CASSQSPPQISGNTIYF. CDR3 sequence (DNA): TGTGCCAGCAGCCAATCTCCCCCCCAGATCTCTGGAAACACCATATATTTT.

This CDR3 reads CASSSPRSYEQYF. CDR3 DNA: TGTGCCAGCAGCTCACCCCGGAGCTACGAGCAGTACTTC. V and J are TRBV7-6 and TRBJ2-7; D is unclear. This CDR3 region has 13 residues. V was pared by 4 bases and J by 3 bases, with 10 bases between. Germline CDR1 SGHVS, CDR2 FNYEAQ.

By frequency in the sample, this clone is medium-sized. The chain employs TRBV4-2 and TRBJ2-7, with TRBD1 matching 9 bases. The CDR3 is 16 amino acids. Looked up from germline, CDR1 is LGHNA and CDR2 is YNFKEQ. V gave up 0 bases and J gave up 2 bases; unmatched junction bases: 5. Here the CDR3 DNA reads TGTGCCAGCAGCCAAGAAGTCGGGGACAGGGCCTACGAGCAGTACTTC. This gives the protein CASSQEVGDRAYEQYF.